The clone carrying this T cell receptor (beta chain) was recorded many times. Its antigen is undetermined. The sample originates from a study of CD8 T cells in ankylosing spondylitis. Study-wide points: Reportedly, disease-linked clones are significantly enriched in ankylosing spondylitis patients' matched synovial fluid. It appeared that ankylosing spondylitis blood was characterized by a TCR beta motif of about 8 highly homologous variants.

TCRdb processed the 5' RACE reads anew with MiXCR; each CDR3 protein has one entry. The sample consists of about 160,000 distinct CDR3 sequences, roughly 44% of them appearing once. The sequencing sample was made of synovial fluid, either unsorted or a sorted T cell fraction (not recorded which). The receptor's source is a male donor with ankylosing spondylitis.

As DNA, the CDR3 is TGTGCCAGCAGCCCGAGTAGCGGGGGCAATCAGCCCCAGCATTTT. Its translation: CASSPSSGGNQPQHF. The chain joins TRBV27 to TRBJ1-5, with D unclear. The CDR3 extends over 15 amino acids. The V and J ends lost 6 bases and 2 bases respectively, with 14 bases between them. From germline, CDR1 is MNHEY and CDR2 SMNVEV (reference sequence).